Sequencing of this TCR beta chain was carried out in a study of CD8+CD57+ T cells in acquired aplastic anemia. The CDR3 extends over 16 amino acids. CDR1 LGHNA and CDR2 YSLEER come from the germline V gene. V was trimmed by 0 bases and J by 4 bases, leaving 10 bases between them. It was patients with CD8+CD57+ cell expansion by flow cytometry who were chosen for sequencing. Ten or more counts support this clonotype. Its antigen remains unknown. The study, taken as a whole, reports: Some 29 CD8+ CDR3 sequences were shared between patients and controls. Significance was not reached for CD8+ Simpson's diversity between patients and controls.

TCR beta VDJ and CDR3 were profiled, and genomic DNA was the template. Each CDR3 protein gets one entry after TCRdb re-called the reads with MiXCR. The data show approximately 470,000 distinct CDR3 sequences, about a third seen once. Sequenced: sorted CD4+, CD8+, or CD8+CD57+ T cells (not recorded which) from PBMCs. The chain links TRBV4-3 to TRBJ2-6; D is unclear. The TCR comes from a human donor with aplastic anemia. This CDR3 reads CASSQDRTAGANVLTF. DNA of the CDR3: TGCGCCAGCAGCCAAGATCGCACGGCGGGGGCCAACGTCCTGACTTTC.